The present entry profiles one T cell receptor (beta chain) with its context. The data were obtained in a study of response to subunit inactivated influenza vaccine. Germline lookup yields CDR1 DFQATT and CDR2 SNEGSKA (reference sequence). The CDR3 sequence is 15 residues long. Unmatched junction bases numbered 17, after V lost 6 bases and J lost 10 bases. TCRdb processed the RT-PCR reads anew with MiXCR; each CDR3 protein has one entry. Of 650,000 to 800,000 distinct CDR3 sequences in the sample, roughly 13% were seen once. The sample here was PBMCs from blood, taken 14 to 15 days before vaccination. This rearrangement joins TRBV20-1 to TRBJ2-1; 8 nucleotides align to TRBD2. This receptor was obtained from a man aged 45-60 years who received an inactivated influenza vaccine. The DNA for the CDR3 is TGCAGTGCCCAAGGTTCGACGGGAGGGCCCTGGGAGCAGTTCTTC. Translation gives CSAQGSTGGPWEQFF.